This passage covers 16 T cell receptor beta chains from one sample sequenced in a study of cytomegalovirus exposure and HLA in healthy donors. The study ran its PCR with 60 Vbeta and 13 Jbeta primers. Method: immunoSEQ multiplex PCR; TCRdb's copy keeps in-frame clones and lacks some. This table holds hundreds of thousands of clones, over 80% found once. The sample consisted of PBMCs. The receptors come from a boy between 2 and 10 years old in good health and CMV-seronegative.

The V and J genes are TRBV27 and TRBJ2-7, with D possibly matching TRBD1 (6 bases). V was trimmed by 3 bases and J by 0 bases, leaving 12 bases between them. The CDR3 covers 15 residues. CDR1 is MNHEY, CDR2 SMNVEV, per germline (reference sequence). CDR3 loop: CASSLSGTTSYEQYF. The CDR3, as DNA: TGTGCCAGCAGTTTGAGTGGGACAACCTCCTACGAGCAGTACTTC.

The chain has TRBV2 and TRBJ2-3; 7 nucleotides line up with TRBD1. V was pared by 6 bases and J by 6 bases, with 0 bases of the junction left unmatched. This CDR3 is built from 11 residues. Germline CDR1 is SNHLY and CDR2 is FYNNEI. CDR3 sequence (DNA): TGTGCCAGCAGGACAGGGGATACGCAGTATTTT. This sequence encodes CASRTGDTQYF.

The rearrangement links TRBV15 to TRBJ1-2; D is uncertain. Germline V gene lookup returns CDR1 LNHNV and CDR2 YYDKDF (reference sequence). The length of the CDR3 is 15 residues. Trimming took off 0 bases at V and 6 bases at J, with 14 bases between the two ends. CDR3 nucleotide sequence: TGTGCCACCAGCAGAGATCTGGGGAGTTCCAATGGCTACACCTTC. Translation gives CATSRDLGSSNGYTF.

This clone was seen a few times. This chain joins TRBV6-4 and TRBJ2-3, with 11 bases aligning to TRBD2. Losses at the gene ends were 5 bases for V and 5 bases for J; bases not matched to a gene: 6. The CDR3 is made up of 15 amino acids. The germline V gene encodes CDR1 MRHNA and CDR2 SNTAGT. CDR3 amino acids: CASSSLAGAGDTQYF. CDR3 bases: TGTGCCAGCAGTTCACTAGCGGGAGCTGGAGATACGCAGTATTTT.

The gene calls are TRBV4-1 and TRBJ2-2, with D perhaps matching TRBD2 (5 bases). This CDR3 region has 16 residues. V was clipped by 0 bases and J by 0 bases, with 8 bases between them. Germline V gives CDR1 MGHRA, CDR2 YSYEKL. The CDR3 sequence is CASSQEQAANTGELFF. In DNA form, the CDR3 reads TGCGCCAGCAGCCAAGAGCAAGCGGCGAACACCGGGGAGCTGTTTTTT.

V is TRBV19 and J is TRBJ2-7, with D possibly matching TRBD2 (7 bases). V lost 1 base to trimming and J lost 2 bases, with 33 bases between them. This CDR3 contains 22 residues. Germline loops: CDR1 LNHDA, CDR2 SQIVND (reference sequence). CDR3 in amino acids: CASSIVHTRLRGRAISPYEQYF. In nucleotides, the CDR3 is TGTGCCAGTAGTATAGTCCATACCCGTCTAAGGGGGAGGGCCATAAGTCCCTACGAGCAGTACTTC.

V and J are TRBV9 and TRBJ1-5, with 7 bases identical to TRBD1. Germline lookup yields CDR1 SGDLS and CDR2 YYNGEE. The V segment lost 3 bases and the J segment 6 bases; nucleotides outside the gene matches: 6. This CDR3 contains 14 residues. Here the CDR3 DNA reads TGTGCCAGCAGCGCCGGGACAGCAACTCAGCCCCAGCATTTT. It yields the protein CASSAGTATQPQHF.

Here the CDR3 reads CASRLGGSYEQYF. CDR3 coding DNA: TGTGCCAGCAGACTAGGGGGCTCCTACGAGCAGTACTTC. The rearrangement links TRBV14 to TRBJ2-7, with D possibly matching TRBD1 (6 bases). The CDR3 consists of 13 residues. Germline CDR1 SGHDN, CDR2 FVKESK. Trimming took 6 bases from V and 0 from J, leaving 9 bases between them.

The rearrangement uses TRBV2 and TRBJ2-3, with a tentative D call TRBD2 (6 bases). V was clipped by 8 bases and J by 2 bases, with 11 bases between them. The CDR3 contains 13 residues. Germline V gives CDR1 SNHLY, CDR2 FYNNEI. CDR3: CASGGWNTDTQYF. The CDR3 DNA follows: TGTGCCAGCGGAGGGTGGAACACAGATACGCAGTATTTT. Based on the CDR3 plus reference TRBV2 and TRBJ2-3, the full variable domain is EPEVTQTPSHQVTQMGQEVILRCVPISNHLYFYWYRQILGQKVEFLVSFYNNEISEKSEIFDDQFSVERPDGSNFTLKIRSTKLEDSAMYFCASGGWNTDTQYFGPGTRLTVL.

J is TRBJ2-2 and V is TRBV6-4; D uncertain. CDR1 and CDR2 from the germline V gene are MRHNA and SNTAGT. V was shortened by 0 bases and J by 0 bases, with 5 bases between the two germline ends. CDR3 length: 15 amino acids. CDR3 amino acids: CASSDSGANTGELFF. The CDR3 coding sequence is TGTGCCAGCAGTGACTCCGGAGCGAACACCGGGGAGCTGTTTTTT.

A few counts support this clone. The V gene is TRBV6-5, the J gene TRBJ2-7; no clear D. V lost 7 bases, J lost 6 bases, and 22 bases lay in between. The CDR3 is 15 amino acids. Germline assignment: CDR1 MNHEY and CDR2 SVGAGI. The CDR3 DNA reads TGTGCCAGCACCAAGCCTACAGATTTCGGCAGCGAGCAGTACTTC. Its translation is CASTKPTDFGSEQYF.

This chain links TRBV11-2 with TRBJ2-7; 9 bases map to TRBD2. The V and J ends lost 4 bases and 3 bases, in that order; junction bases with no gene match: 10. This CDR3 has 16 residues. The germline V gene has CDR1 SGHAT and CDR2 FQNNGV. The CDR3 here is CASSSLAGVSIYEQYF. The CDR3 DNA reads as TGTGCCAGCAGCTCCTTAGCGGGAGTCAGCATCTACGAGCAGTACTTC. Complete variable domain (other parts from reference TRBV11-2 and TRBJ2-7): EAGVAQSPRYKIIEKRQSVAFWCNPISGHATLYWYQQILGQGPKLLIQFQNNGVVDDSQLPKDRFSAERLKGVDSTLKIQPAKLEDSAVYLCASSSLAGVSIYEQYFGPGTRLTVT.

The CDR3 DNA follows: TGTGCCAGCAGCTTAGGACTAGACGGTGAGCAGTTCTTC. It codes for CASSLGLDGEQFF. The chain couples TRBV7-6 to TRBJ2-1, with D maybe TRBD2 (6 bases). The germline V gene has CDR1 SGHVS and CDR2 FNYEAQ. This CDR3 has 13 amino acids. Trimming took 1 base from V and 9 from J, leaving 10 bases between them.

This chain links TRBV21-1 with TRBJ2-7; TRBD2 is the table's D call, not checked against the DNA. TRBV21-1 is classified as a pseudogene. This CDR3 spans 14 amino acids. CDR3 nucleotide sequence: TGTGCCAGCAGCAAAACGGGACTCCTTTACGAGCAGTACTTC. Amino acids: CASSKTGLLYEQYF.

V is TRBV7-9 and J is TRBJ1-5; 7 nucleotides agree with TRBD1. Germline CDR1 and CDR2: SEHNR and FQNEAQ (reference sequence). The CDR3 is 14 amino acids. V lost 4 bases, J lost 1 base, and 1 base stayed unmatched. CDR3 DNA sequence: TGTGCCAGCAGCTCACAGGGGAGCAATCAGCCCCAGCATTTT. Residues: CASSSQGSNQPQHF.

CDR3 sequence reads: CASRSGTGEGTGGYTF. CDR3 coding DNA: TGTGCCAGCAGATCCGGGACGGGCGAAGGGACAGGGGGCTACACCTTC. This chain joins TRBV25-1 and TRBJ1-2; TRBD1 matches at 9 bases. The CDR3 runs 16 residues. The trim removed 6 bases at V and 8 bases at J, leaving 16 bases unmatched. CDR1 and CDR2 (germline): MGHDK, SYGVNS.